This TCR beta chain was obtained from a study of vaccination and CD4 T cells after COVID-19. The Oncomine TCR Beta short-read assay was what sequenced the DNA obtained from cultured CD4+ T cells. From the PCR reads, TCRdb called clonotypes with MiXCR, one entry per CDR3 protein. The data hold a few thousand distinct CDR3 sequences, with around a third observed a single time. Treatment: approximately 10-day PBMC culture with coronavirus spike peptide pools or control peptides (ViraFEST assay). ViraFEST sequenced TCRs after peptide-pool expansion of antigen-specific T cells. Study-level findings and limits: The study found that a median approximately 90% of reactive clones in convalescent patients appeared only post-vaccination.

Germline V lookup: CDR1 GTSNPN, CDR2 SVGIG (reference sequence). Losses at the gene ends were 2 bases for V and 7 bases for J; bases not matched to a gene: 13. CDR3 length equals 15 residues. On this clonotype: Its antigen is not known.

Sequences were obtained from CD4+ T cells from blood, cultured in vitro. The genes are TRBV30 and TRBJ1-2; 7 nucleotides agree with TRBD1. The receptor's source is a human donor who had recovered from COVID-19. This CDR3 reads CAWSTPGTARSGYTF. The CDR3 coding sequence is TGTGCCTGGAGTACCCCCGGGACAGCGAGGTCTGGCTACACCTTC.